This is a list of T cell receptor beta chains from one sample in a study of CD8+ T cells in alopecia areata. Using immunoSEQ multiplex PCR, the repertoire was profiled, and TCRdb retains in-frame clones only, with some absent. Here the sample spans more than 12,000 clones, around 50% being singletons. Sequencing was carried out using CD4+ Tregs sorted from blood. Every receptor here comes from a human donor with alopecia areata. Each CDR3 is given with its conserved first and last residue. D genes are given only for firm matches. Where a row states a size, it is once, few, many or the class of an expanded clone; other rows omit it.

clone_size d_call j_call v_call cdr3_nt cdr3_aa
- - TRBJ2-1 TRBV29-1 TGCAGCGTTGAAGTTAAAAGGGCGGTATACAATGAGCAGTTCTTC CSVEVKRAVYNEQFF
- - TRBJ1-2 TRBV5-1 TGCGCCAGCAGCTTTTCTGTGGGGACGAACTATGGCTACACCTTC CASSFSVGTNYGYTF
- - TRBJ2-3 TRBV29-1 TGCAGCGTCGGTAGTCCAGCAGCCCCCACAGATACGCAGTATTTT CSVGSPAAPTDTQYF
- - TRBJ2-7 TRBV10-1 TGCGCCACCTCCCGGGACCCAAACGAGCAGTACTTC CATSRDPNEQYF
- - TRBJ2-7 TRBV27 TGTGCCAGCAGTCCCAGGGGCTCCTACGAGCAGTACTTC CASSPRGSYEQYF
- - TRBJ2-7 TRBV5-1 TGCGCCAGCAGCTCGGAAAGCTACGAGCAGTACTTC CASSSESYEQYF
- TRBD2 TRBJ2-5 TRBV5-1 TGCGCCAGCAGCTTGGCCGCGGGGGTAGGAGAGACCCAGTACTTC CASSLAAGVGETQYF
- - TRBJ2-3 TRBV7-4 TGTGCCAGCGGCTCGGGGGGCACAGATACGCAGTATTTT CASGSGGTDTQYF
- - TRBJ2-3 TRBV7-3 TGTGCCAGCAGCTTATTTAGCGGTAGCACAGATACGCAGTATTTT CASSLFSGSTDTQYF
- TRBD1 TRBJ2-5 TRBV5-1 TGCGCCAGCAGCCTCACCGGACAGGGGGCAGAGACCCAGTACTTC CASSLTGQGAETQYF
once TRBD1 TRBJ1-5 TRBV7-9 TGTGCCAGCAGCTCGACAGGGGGGGTTCAGCCCCAGCATTTT CASSSTGGVQPQHF
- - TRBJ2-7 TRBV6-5 TGTGCCAGCAGTTACTCGACGCTAGCTGGCCACGAGCAGTACTTC CASSYSTLAGHEQYF
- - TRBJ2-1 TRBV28 TGTGCCAGCAGCAGGTGGGGCGACTACAATGAGCAGTTCTTC CASSRWGDYNEQFF
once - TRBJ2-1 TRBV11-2 TGTGCCAGCAGCTCCTTAACGACCACCTATAATCAGTTCTTC CASSSLTTTYNQFF
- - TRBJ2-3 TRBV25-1 TGTGCCAGCAGGGCGATTACGCAGTATTTT CASRAITQYF
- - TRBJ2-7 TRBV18 TGTGCCAGCTCCGAATTCTCCTACGAGCAGTACTTC CASSEFSYEQYF
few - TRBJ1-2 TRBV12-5 TGTGCTAGTGGTTTGGAACCCAACGGGGATGGCTACACCTTC CASGLEPNGDGYTF
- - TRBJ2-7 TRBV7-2 TGTGCCAGCAGCTTAGTAGTGGGAAACTACGAGCAGTACTTC CASSLVVGNYEQYF
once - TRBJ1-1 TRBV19 TGTGCCAGTAGTAGACAGGTCTTTAGGTACACTGAAGCTTTCTTT CASSRQVFRYTEAFF
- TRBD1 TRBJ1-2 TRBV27 TGTGCCAGCAGTTCACAGGGGACGGCCTATGGCTACACCTTC CASSSQGTAYGYTF
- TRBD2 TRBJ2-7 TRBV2 TGTGCCAGCAGCCGGGAGGCAATAGCGGTAGAGCAGTACTTC CASSREAIAVEQYF
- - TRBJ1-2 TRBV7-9 TGTGCCAGCAGCCTTCTCCGCAGCCTTAACTATGGCTACACCTTC CASSLLRSLNYGYTF
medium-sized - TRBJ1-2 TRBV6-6 TGTGCCAGCAGTCCCAGGAGAACGACCGCTAACTATGGCTACACCTTC CASSPRRTTANYGYTF
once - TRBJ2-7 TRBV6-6 TGTGCCAGCAGAACCCTCCCACTGGGAGTCCACGAGCAGTACTTC CASRTLPLGVHEQYF
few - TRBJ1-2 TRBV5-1 TGCGCCAGCAGCTTGGCCGCTTCGAAGAGAAACTATGGCTACACCTTC CASSLAASKRNYGYTF
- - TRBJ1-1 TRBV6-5 TGTGCCAGCTCGGGGCGCACTGAAGCTTTCTTT CASSGRTEAFF
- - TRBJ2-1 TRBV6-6 TGTGCCAGCAGTTATCCCATTGGACCCTTCTACAATGAGCAGTTCTTC CASSYPIGPFYNEQFF
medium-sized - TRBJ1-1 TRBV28 TGTGCCAGCAGTTTTTCTAGGGAAGCTTTCTTT CASSFSREAFF
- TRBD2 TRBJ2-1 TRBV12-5 TGTGCTAGTGGTTTGGGACTAGCGGGAGCCAATGAGCAGTTCTTC CASGLGLAGANEQFF
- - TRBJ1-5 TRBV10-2 TGCGCCAGCAGTGAAAGTAGCAATCAGCCCCAGCATTTT CASSESSNQPQHF
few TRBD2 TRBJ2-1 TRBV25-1 TGTGCCAGCAGGGGACTAGCGGGAGCCAATGAGCAGTTCTTC CASRGLAGANEQFF
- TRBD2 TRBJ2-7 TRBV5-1 TGCGCCAGCAGCTTGATGGCTAGCGGGAGGATCTACGAGCAGTACTTC CASSLMASGRIYEQYF
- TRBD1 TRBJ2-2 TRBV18 TGTGCCAGCTCACCGACAGGGGGCGGACGGTACACCGGGGAGCTGTTTTTT CASSPTGGGRYTGELFF
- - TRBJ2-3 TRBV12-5 TGTGCTAGTGGCTCCCAAACAGATACGCAGTATTTT CASGSQTDTQYF
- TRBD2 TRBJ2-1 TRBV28 TGTGCCAGCAGAGGGGAGGGCCGTACCGATTGGGATGAGCAGTTCTTC CASRGEGRTDWDEQFF
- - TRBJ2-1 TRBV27 TGTGCCAGCAAACTCACAGGGTGGGGTTACAATGAGCAGTTCTTC CASKLTGWGYNEQFF
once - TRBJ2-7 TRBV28 TGTGCCAGCAGTCTGCCCCCTGGCGGGTTCTCCTACGAGCAGTACTTC CASSLPPGGFSYEQYF
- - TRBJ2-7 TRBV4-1 TGCGCCAGCAGCCAAGAAGGGGGAGGCGAGCAGTACTTC CASSQEGGGEQYF
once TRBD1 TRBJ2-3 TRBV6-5 TGTGCCAGCAGGGAAACAGGGGGCACAGATACGCAGTATTTT CASRETGGTDTQYF